This T cell receptor (beta chain) originates from a study of blood T cell repertoires in COVID-19 (dated by TCRdb to 2020 to 2021). Concerning the study at large: Samples covering the acute and convalescent phases of COVID-19 were provided by collaborators in the United States, Italy and Spain. The material from the prospective study consisted of cDNA or gDNA derived from T cells, B-cell-depleted T cells, or PBMCs. Deeply sampled blood TCRbeta repertoires from subjects exposed to, actively infected with, or recovered from COVID-19 were included in the dataset. The repertoires were made available in a free public database intended to serve as a resource for research on the immune response to SARS-CoV-2. Samples were obtained from the ongoing ImmuneRACE study (first 160 participants) and from about 1,300 subjects provided by 6 global collaborators. A de-identified subject ID, COVID-19 status, age in years and sex were almost always included in the sample metadata. Where available, HLA class I and class II types were taken from metadata supplied by the sample provider and were not determined by assay-based typing. What the research found in general, with its limitations: How much clinical and demographic metadata was included differed by source and by participant, and the metadata was provided uncurated.

Collaborating institutions collected whole blood in K2EDTA tubes following their own protocols. For TCRbeta analysis, collaborators shipped samples as frozen whole blood, isolated PBMCs, or DNA extracted from either of those sample types. Turning to this clone: The antigen it recognizes is unknown. Nothing much larger sits one base from this clone, and base qualities are not available.

The immunoSEQ Assay, a bias-controlled multiplex PCR, was used to amplify TCRbeta CDR3 regions from genomic DNA. The authors processed their data as follows. Nucleated cell counts per sample were estimated from amplification of reference gene primers within the assay. Sequence reads were collapsed and filtered to measure the absolute abundance of every unique TCRbeta CDR3 rearrangement. For each sample, productive Simpson clonality was calculated as the square root of Simpson's diversity index over productive rearrangements. TCRdb's version of the immuneACCESS table is confined to in-frame rearrangements and falls short of the full clone set. An unresolved V gene accounts for under half of the shortfall where checked; the remainder is of unknown origin. D and trimming come from the DNA, and the V and J calls and clone size come from that table. The sample includes 90,000 or so clones, with 75% to 90% observed a single time. Clones ranked in the top ten supply 0.95% to 1.5% of the sample.

CDR1 and CDR2, per the germline V gene, are MGHRA and YSYEKL. Between the V and J ends, shortened by 0 bases and 4 bases respectively, the junction contains 13 bases. Taken from cysteine to phenylalanine, the CDR3 has 16 residues. The only DNA kept is the CDR3, 48 bases in frame from the first base. The chain is assembled from TRBV4-1 and TRBJ2-1; TRBD2 is perhaps the D gene, given 6 matching bases. This receptor was identified in a man older than 75 with active or convalescent COVID-19. Sequenced sample: peripheral blood. The nucleotide sequence reads as follows: TGCGCCAGCAGCCAAGAAGGTAGCGGACCTTACAATGAGCAGTTCTTC. This translates into CASSQEGSGPYNEQFF.